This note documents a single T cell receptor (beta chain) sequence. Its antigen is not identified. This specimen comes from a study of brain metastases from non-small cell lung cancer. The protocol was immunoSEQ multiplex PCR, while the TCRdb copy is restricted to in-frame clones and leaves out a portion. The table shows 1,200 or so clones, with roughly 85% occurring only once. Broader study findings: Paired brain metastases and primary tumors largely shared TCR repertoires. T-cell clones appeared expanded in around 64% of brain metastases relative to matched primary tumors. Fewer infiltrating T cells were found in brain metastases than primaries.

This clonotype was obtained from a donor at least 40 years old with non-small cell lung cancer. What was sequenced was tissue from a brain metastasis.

The chain's CDR3 is CASSLSAGDWDEQFF. In DNA form, the CDR3 reads TGTGCCAGCAGCTTATCCGCGGGGGATTGGGATGAGCAGTTCTTC. The rearrangement links TRBV7-3 to TRBJ2-1; 7 bases are shared with TRBD2. The V and J ends lost 2 bases and 8 bases, in that order; junction bases with no gene match: 9. The germline V gene has CDR1 SGHTA and CDR2 FQGTGA. The CDR3 runs to 15 residues.